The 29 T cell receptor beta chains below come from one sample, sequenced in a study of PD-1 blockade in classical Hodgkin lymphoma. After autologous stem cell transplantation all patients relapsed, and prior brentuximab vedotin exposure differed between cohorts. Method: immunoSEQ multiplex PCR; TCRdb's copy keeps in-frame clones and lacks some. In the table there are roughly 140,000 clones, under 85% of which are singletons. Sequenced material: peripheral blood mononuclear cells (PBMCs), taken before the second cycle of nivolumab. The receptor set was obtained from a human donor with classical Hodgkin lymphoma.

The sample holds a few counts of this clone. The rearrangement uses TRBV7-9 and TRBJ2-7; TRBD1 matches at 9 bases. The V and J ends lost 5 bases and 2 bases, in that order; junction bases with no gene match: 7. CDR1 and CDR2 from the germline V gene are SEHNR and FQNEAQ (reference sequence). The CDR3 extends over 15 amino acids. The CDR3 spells CASSLPRDRAYEQYF. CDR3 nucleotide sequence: TGTGCCAGCAGCCTTCCCCGGGACAGGGCCTACGAGCAGTACTTC.

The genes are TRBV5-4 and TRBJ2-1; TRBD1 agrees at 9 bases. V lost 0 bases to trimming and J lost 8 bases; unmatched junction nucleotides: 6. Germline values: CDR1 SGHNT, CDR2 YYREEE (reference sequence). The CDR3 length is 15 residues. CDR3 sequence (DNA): TGTGCCAGCAGCTTGGTCGGGACAGGGTTTCATGAGCAGTTCTTC. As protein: CASSLVGTGFHEQFF. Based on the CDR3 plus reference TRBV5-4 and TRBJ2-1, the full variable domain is ETGVTQSPTHLIKTRGQQVTLRCSSQSGHNTVSWYQQALGQGPQFIFQYYREEENGRGNFPPRFSGLQFPNYSSELNVNALELDDSALYLCASSLVGTGFHEQFFGPGTRLTVL.

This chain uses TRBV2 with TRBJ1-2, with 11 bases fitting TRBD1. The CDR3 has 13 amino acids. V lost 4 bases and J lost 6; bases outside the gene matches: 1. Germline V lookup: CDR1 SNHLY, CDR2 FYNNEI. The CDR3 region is CASSGTGGDGYTF. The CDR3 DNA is TGTGCCAGCAGTGGGACAGGGGGCGATGGCTACACCTTC.

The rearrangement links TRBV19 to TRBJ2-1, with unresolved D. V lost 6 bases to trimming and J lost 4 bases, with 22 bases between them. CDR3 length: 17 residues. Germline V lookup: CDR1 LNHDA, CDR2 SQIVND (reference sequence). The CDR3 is CASSPNAPGAAYNEQFF. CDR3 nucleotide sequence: TGTGCCAGTAGCCCTAATGCCCCCGGAGCAGCTTACAATGAGCAGTTCTTC.

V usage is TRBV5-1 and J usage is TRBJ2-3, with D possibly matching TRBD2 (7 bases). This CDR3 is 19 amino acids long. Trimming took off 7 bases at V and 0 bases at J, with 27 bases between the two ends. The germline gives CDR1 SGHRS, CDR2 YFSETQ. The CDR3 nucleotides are TGCGCCAGCGAGGGGGTCGGGGCTAGCGGAACCTCTAGCACAGATACGCAGTATTTT. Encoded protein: CASEGVGASGTSSTDTQYF.

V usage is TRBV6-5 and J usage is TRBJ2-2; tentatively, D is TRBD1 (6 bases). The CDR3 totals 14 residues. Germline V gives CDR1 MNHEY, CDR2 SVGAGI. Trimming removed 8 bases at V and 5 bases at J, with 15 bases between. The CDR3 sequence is CASSRDRLTGELFF. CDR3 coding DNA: TGTGCCAGCTCCCGCGACAGGTTGACCGGGGAGCTGTTTTTT.

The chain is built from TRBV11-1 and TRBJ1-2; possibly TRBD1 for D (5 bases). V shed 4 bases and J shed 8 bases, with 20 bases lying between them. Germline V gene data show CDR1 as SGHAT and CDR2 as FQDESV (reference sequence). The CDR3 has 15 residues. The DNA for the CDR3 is TGTGCCAGCAGCTCCTACCAGGGTATATCGAAAGGCTACACCTTC. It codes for CASSSYQGISKGYTF.

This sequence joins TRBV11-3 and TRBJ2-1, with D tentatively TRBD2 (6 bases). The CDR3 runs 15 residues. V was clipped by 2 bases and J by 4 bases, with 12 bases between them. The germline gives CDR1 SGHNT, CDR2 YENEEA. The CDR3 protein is CASSLRGGIYNEQFF. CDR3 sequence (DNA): TGTGCCAGCAGCTTACGCGGCGGGATTTACAATGAGCAGTTCTTC.

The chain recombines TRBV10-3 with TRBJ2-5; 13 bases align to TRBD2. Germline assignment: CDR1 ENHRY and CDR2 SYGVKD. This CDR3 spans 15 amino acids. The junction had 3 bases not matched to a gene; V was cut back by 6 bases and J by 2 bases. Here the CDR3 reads CAISGTSGIQETQYF. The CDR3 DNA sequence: TGTGCCATCAGCGGGACTAGCGGGATACAAGAGACCCAGTACTTC.

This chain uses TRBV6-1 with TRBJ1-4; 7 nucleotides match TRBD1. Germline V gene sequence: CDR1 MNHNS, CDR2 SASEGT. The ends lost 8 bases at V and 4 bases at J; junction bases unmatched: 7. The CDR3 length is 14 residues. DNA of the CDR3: TGTGCCAGCGATTCGACAGGGATTAATGAAAAACTGTTTTTT. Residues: CASDSTGINEKLFF.

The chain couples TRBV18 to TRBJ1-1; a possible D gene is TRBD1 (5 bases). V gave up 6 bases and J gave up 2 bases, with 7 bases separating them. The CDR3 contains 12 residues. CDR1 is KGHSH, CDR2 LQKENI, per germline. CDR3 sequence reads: CASSRANTEAFF. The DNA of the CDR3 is TGTGCCAGCTCCAGGGCCAACACTGAAGCTTTCTTT.

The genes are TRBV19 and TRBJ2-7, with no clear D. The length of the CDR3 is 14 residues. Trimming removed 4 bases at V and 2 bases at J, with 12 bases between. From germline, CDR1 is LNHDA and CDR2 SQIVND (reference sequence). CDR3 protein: CASSNPSATYEQYF. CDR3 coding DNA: TGTGCCAGTAGTAATCCATCAGCTACCTACGAGCAGTACTTC.

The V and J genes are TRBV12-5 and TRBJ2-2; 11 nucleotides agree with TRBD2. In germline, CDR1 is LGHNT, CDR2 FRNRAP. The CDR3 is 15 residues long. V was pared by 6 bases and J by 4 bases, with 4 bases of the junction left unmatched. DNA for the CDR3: TGTGCTAGTGGCCTAGGACTAGCGGGCACCGGGGAGCTGTTTTTT. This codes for CASGLGLAGTGELFF.

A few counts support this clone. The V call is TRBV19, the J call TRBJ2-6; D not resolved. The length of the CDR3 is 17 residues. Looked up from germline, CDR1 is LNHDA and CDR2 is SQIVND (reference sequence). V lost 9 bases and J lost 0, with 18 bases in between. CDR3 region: CASTPSGWFSGANVLTF. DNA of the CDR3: TGTGCCAGCACCCCCTCGGGCTGGTTCTCTGGGGCCAACGTCCTGACTTTC. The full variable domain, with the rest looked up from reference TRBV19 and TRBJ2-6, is DGGITQSPKYLFRKEGQNVTLSCEQNLNHDAMYWYRQDPGQGLRLIYYSQIVNDFQKGDIAEGYSVSREKKESFPLTVTSAQKNPTAFYLCASTPSGWFSGANVLTFGAGSRLTVL.

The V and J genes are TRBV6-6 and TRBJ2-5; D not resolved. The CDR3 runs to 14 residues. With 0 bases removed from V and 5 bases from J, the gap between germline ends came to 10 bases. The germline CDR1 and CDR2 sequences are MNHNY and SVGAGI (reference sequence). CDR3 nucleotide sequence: TGTGCCAGCAGTTACTCGGCTCTAGGGGAGACCCAGTACTTC. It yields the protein CASSYSALGETQYF.

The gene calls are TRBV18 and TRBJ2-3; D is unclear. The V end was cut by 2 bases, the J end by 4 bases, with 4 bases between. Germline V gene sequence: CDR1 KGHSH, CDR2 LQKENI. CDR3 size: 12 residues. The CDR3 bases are TGTGCCAGCTCACCAATCGCAGATACGCAGTATTTT. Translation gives CASSPIADTQYF.

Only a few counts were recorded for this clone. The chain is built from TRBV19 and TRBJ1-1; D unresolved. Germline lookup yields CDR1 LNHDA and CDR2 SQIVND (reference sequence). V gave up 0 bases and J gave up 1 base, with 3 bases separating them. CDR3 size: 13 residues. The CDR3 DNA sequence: TGTGCCAGTAGTATAGAAGGGAACACTGAAGCTTTCTTT. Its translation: CASSIEGNTEAFF.

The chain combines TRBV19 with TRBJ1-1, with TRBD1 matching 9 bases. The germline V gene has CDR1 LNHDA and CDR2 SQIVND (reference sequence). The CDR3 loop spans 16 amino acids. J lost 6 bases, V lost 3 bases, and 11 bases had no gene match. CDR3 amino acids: CASSMGPGQGHAEAFF. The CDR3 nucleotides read TGTGCCAGTAGTATGGGGCCGGGACAGGGTCACGCTGAAGCTTTCTTT.

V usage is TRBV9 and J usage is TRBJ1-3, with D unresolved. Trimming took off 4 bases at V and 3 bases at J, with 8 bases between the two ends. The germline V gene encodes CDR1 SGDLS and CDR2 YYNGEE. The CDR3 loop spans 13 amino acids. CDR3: CASSSDVGNTIYF. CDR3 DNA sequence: TGTGCCAGCAGCTCGGACGTTGGAAACACCATATATTTT. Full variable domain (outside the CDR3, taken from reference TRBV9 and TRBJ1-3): DSGVTQTPKHLITATGQRVTLRCSPRSGDLSVYWYQQSLDQGLQFLIQYYNGEERAKGNILERFSAQQFPDLHSELNLSSLELGDSALYFCASSSDVGNTIYFGEGSWLTVV.

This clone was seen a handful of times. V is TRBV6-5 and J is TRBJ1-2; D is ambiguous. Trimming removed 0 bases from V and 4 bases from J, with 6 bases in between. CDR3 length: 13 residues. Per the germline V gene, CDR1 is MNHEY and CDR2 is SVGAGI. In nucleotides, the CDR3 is TGTGCCAGCAGTTACTCGAAGGTCTATGGCTACACCTTC. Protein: CASSYSKVYGYTF.

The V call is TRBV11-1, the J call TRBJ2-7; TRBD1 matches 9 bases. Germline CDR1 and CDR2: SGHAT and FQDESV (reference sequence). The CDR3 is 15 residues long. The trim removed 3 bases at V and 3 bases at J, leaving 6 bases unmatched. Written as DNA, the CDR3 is TGTGCCAGCAGCTTGGATGGACAGGGGATCTACGAGCAGTACTTC. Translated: CASSLDGQGIYEQYF. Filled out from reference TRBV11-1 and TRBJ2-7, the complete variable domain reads EAEVAQSPRYKITEKSQAVAFWCDPISGHATLYWYRQILGQGPELLVQFQDESVVDDSQLPKDRFSAERLKGVDSTLKIQPAELGDSAMYLCASSLDGQGIYEQYFGPGTRLTVT.

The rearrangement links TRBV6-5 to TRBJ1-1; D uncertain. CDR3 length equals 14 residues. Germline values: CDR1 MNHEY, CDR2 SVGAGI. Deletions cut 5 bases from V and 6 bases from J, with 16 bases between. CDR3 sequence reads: CASSTLDGLAEAFF. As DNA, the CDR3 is TGTGCCAGCAGTACCCTCGACGGGTTGGCTGAAGCTTTCTTT.

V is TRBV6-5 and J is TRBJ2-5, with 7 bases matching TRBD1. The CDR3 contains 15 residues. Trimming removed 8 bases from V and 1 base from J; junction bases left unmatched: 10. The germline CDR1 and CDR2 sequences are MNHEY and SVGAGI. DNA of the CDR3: TGTGCCAGCTCCCAAAATACAGGGGCCCAAGAGACCCAGTACTTC. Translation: CASSQNTGAQETQYF.

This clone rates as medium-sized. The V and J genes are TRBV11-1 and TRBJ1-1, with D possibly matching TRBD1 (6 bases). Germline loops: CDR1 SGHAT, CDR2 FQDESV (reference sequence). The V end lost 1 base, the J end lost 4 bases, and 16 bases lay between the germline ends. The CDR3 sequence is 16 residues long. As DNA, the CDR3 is TGTGCCAGCAGCTTAGAGGGATGGCGGGGGCTCACTGAAGCTTTCTTT. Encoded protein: CASSLEGWRGLTEAFF.

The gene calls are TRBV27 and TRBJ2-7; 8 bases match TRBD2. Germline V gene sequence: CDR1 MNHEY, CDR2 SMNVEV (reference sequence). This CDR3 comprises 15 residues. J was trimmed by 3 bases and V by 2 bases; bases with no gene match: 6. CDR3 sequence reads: CASSLKEAGGYEQYF. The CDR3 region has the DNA TGTGCCAGCAGTTTAAAAGAGGCGGGGGGCTACGAGCAGTACTTC.

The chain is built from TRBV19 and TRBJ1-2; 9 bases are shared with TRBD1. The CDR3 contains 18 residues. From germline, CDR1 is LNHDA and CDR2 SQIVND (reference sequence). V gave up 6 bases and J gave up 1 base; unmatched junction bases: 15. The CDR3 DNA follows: TGTGCCAGTAGCAATCGGCCGGGACAGGGCCTCTATAACTATGGCTACACCTTC. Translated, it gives CASSNRPGQGLYNYGYTF.

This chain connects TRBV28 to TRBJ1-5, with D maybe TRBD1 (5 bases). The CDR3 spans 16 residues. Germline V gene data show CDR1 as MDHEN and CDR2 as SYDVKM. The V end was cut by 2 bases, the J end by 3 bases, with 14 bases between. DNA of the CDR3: TGTGCCAGCAGTTTAGGCAGGGCCGGCCCCAATCAGCCCCAGCATTTT. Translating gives CASSLGRAGPNQPQHF.

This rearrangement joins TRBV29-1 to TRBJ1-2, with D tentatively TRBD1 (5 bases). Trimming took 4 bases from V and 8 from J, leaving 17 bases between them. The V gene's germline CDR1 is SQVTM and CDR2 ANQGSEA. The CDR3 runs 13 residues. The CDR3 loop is CSVGDPGLGGYTF. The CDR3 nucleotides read TGCAGCGTTGGAGACCCAGGGTTAGGAGGCTACACCTTC.

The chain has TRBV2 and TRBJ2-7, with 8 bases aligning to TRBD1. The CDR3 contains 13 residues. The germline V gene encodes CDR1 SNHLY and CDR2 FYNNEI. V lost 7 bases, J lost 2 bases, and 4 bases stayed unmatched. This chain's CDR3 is CASTRGPTYEQYF. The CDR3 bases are TGTGCCAGCACCAGGGGGCCCACCTACGAGCAGTACTTC. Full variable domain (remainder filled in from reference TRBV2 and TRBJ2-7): EPEVTQTPSHQVTQMGQEVILRCVPISNHLYFYWYRQILGQKVEFLVSFYNNEISEKSEIFDDQFSVERPDGSNFTLKIRSTKLEDSAMYFCASTRGPTYEQYFGPGTRLTVT.